This is a list of T cell receptor beta chains from one sample in a study of regulatory T cells in long-lasting Graves disease. TCRdb passed the multiplex PCR reads through MiXCR, listing each CDR3 protein once. The repertoire includes about 290,000 distinct CDR3 sequences, 20% to 25% of them detected once, and roughly 56% sits in the top ten. Sample: peripheral blood mononuclear cells (PBMCs), taken when the disease was refractory, from a patient treated with antithyroid drugs. The receptors stem from a female donor with Graves disease. The CDR3 runs from the conserved cysteine through the conserved F or W. Fields, in order: V gene, clone size, D gene, J gene, CDR3 protein, CDR3 DNA. D genes are given only for firm matches. Clone size, where shown, is once, few, many, or a class for clones that have expanded.

V: TRBV19; size: -; D: -; J: TRBJ1-1; CDR3: CASSPRGKNTEAFF; DNA: TGTGCCAGTAGTCCCCGGGGGAAGAACACTGAAGCTTTCTTT
V: TRBV30; size: -; D: TRBD1; J: TRBJ1-1; CDR3: CAWRTGGTEAFF; DNA: TGTGCCTGGCGGACAGGGGGCACTGAAGCTTTCTTT
V: TRBV5-1; size: many; D: -; J: TRBJ1-1; CDR3: CASSLVYSGGGNTEAFF; DNA: TGCGCCAGCAGCTTGGTATATTCGGGTGGCGGCAACACTGAAGCTTTCTTT
V: TRBV5-1; size: -; D: TRBD1; J: TRBJ2-1; CDR3: CASSPSSGTGAYNEQFF; DNA: TGCGCCAGCAGCCCCTCCTCCGGGACAGGGGCATACAATGAGCAGTTCTTC
V: TRBV7-2; size: -; D: -; J: TRBJ2-6; CDR3: CASSLVSDRGGAGANVLTF; DNA: TGTGCCAGCAGCTTAGTCTCCGACAGGGGAGGGGCTGGGGCCAACGTCCTGACTTTC
V: TRBV7-3; size: few; D: -; J: TRBJ2-2; CDR3: CASSEGIAGELFF; DNA: TGTGCCAGCAGCGAAGGGATAGCCGGGGAGCTGTTTTTT
V: TRBV28; size: -; D: -; J: TRBJ1-2; CDR3: CASSLVQTYDYTF; DNA: TGTGCCAGCAGTTTAGTGCAGACCTATGACTACACCTTC
V: TRBV3-1; size: -; D: -; J: TRBJ2-1; CDR3: CASSQDQDYNEQFF; DNA: TGTGCCAGCAGCCAAGATCAGGATTACAATGAGCAGTTCTTC
V: TRBV12-3/TRBV12-4; size: few; D: -; J: TRBJ2-2; CDR3: CASTLGRGDTGELFF; DNA: TGTGCCAGCACCTTGGGTAGAGGGGACACCGGGGAGCTGTTTTTT
V: TRBV10-3; size: -; D: -; J: TRBJ1-3; CDR3: CAISESGGGGNTIYF; DNA: TGTGCCATCAGTGAGTCTGGGGGCGGTGGAAACACCATATATTTT
V: TRBV7-9; size: few; D: -; J: TRBJ1-1; CDR3: CASRNYRETEAFF; DNA: TGTGCCAGCAGAAACTACAGGGAGACTGAAGCTTTCTTT
V: TRBV14; size: few; D: -; J: TRBJ2-5; CDR3: CASSLKLGETQYF; DNA: TGTGCCAGCAGCCTTAAATTGGGAGAGACCCAGTACTTC
V: TRBV6-1; size: -; D: -; J: TRBJ1-5; CDR3: CASMRGVRNQPQHF; DNA: TGTGCCAGCATGAGGGGGGTACGCAATCAGCCCCAGCATTTT
V: TRBV3-1; size: many; D: -; J: TRBJ2-5; CDR3: CASSQGVEETQYF; DNA: TGTGCCAGCAGCCAAGGGGTGGAAGAGACCCAGTACTTC
V: TRBV6-1; size: once; D: TRBD1; J: TRBJ2-2; CDR3: CASSRDRRNTGELFF; DNA: TGTGCCAGCAGCCGGGACAGACGGAACACCGGGGAGCTGTTTTTT
V: TRBV6-5; size: -; D: TRBD2; J: TRBJ2-2; CDR3: CASSYSLRGSGPNTGELFF; DNA: TGTGCCAGCAGTTACTCCCTGCGGGGGTCTGGGCCGAACACCGGGGAGCTGTTTTTT
V: TRBV10-3; size: -; D: -; J: TRBJ1-5; CDR3: CAISLDSNQPQHF; DNA: TGTGCCATCAGTTTGGATAGCAATCAGCCCCAGCATTTT
V: TRBV12-3/TRBV12-4; size: many; D: -; J: TRBJ1-5; CDR3: CASSWGNQPQHF; DNA: TGTGCCAGCAGTTGGGGCAATCAGCCCCAGCATTTT
V: TRBV2; size: many; D: -; J: TRBJ2-2; CDR3: CANRALEVNTGELFF; DNA: TGTGCCAACAGGGCGCTAGAGGTGAACACCGGGGAGCTGTTTTTT
V: TRBV28; size: many; D: -; J: TRBJ1-1; CDR3: CASSFGDRYTEAFF; DNA: TGTGCCAGCAGTTTCGGAGACAGGTACACTGAAGCTTTCTTT
V: TRBV6-5; size: -; D: -; J: TRBJ2-7; CDR3: CAGSYGGSSYEQYF; DNA: TGTGCCGGCAGTTACGGGGGCAGCTCCTACGAGCAGTACTTC
V: TRBV20-1; size: many; D: -; J: TRBJ2-7; CDR3: CSARPLPGLDYEQYF; DNA: TGCAGTGCTAGACCCTTACCGGGACTTGACTACGAGCAGTACTTC
V: TRBV28; size: many; D: -; J: TRBJ2-7; CDR3: CASSRQFPYEQYF; DNA: TGTGCCAGCTCTCGACAGTTTCCCTACGAGCAGTACTTC
V: TRBV5-1; size: many; D: TRBD1; J: TRBJ1-1; CDR3: CASSWTGDTEAFF; DNA: TGTGCCAGCAGCTGGACAGGGGACACTGAAGCTTTCTTT
V: TRBV12-3/TRBV12-4; size: -; D: TRBD2; J: TRBJ2-2; CDR3: CASRSTSGSTGELFF; DNA: TGTGCCAGCAGGTCGACTAGCGGGAGTACCGGGGAGCTGTTTTTT
V: TRBV6-5; size: once; D: TRBD1; J: TRBJ2-1; CDR3: CASSYRGLMEQFF; DNA: TGTGCCAGCAGTTACAGGGGGCTGATGGAGCAGTTCTTC
V: TRBV3-1; size: -; D: TRBD2; J: TRBJ2-7; CDR3: CASSYSWTSGYEQYF; DNA: TGTGCCAGCAGTTACTCTTGGACTAGCGGCTACGAGCAGTACTTC
V: TRBV30; size: -; D: -; J: TRBJ1-4; CDR3: CAWSARAREKLFF; DNA: TGTGCCTGGAGCGCCCGGGCCCGTGAAAAACTGTTTTTT
V: TRBV7-2; size: -; D: -; J: TRBJ1-6; CDR3: CASSTRQVGDSPLHF; DNA: TGTGCCAGCAGCACTAGACAGGTTGGCGATTCACCCCTCCACTTT
V: TRBV9; size: many; D: -; J: TRBJ1-2; CDR3: CASSVGRQFDHGYTF; DNA: TGTGCCAGCAGCGTAGGGAGACAGTTTGATCATGGCTACACCTTC
V: TRBV20-1; size: many; D: -; J: TRBJ2-2; CDR3: CSARWGGELFF; DNA: TGCAGTGCTAGGTGGGGGGGGGAGCTGTTTTTT
V: TRBV3-1; size: many; D: -; J: TRBJ1-4; CDR3: CASSQGFRTEGEKLFF; DNA: TGTGCCAGCAGCCAAGGATTCCGGACAGAGGGTGAAAAACTGTTTTTT
V: TRBV20-1; size: many; D: -; J: TRBJ2-5; CDR3: CSATPPDQETQYF; DNA: TGCAGTGCCACGCCCCCGGATCAAGAGACCCAGTACTTC
V: TRBV6-5; size: -; D: -; J: TRBJ2-7; CDR3: CASSWAMGYEQYF; DNA: TGTGCCAGCAGTTGGGCGATGGGGTACGAGCAGTACTTC
V: TRBV3-1; size: many; D: TRBD1; J: TRBJ2-7; CDR3: CASSQPGQGSYEQYF; DNA: TGTGCCAGCAGCCAACCGGGACAGGGGTCCTACGAGCAGTACTTC
V: TRBV6-1; size: few; D: -; J: TRBJ2-1; CDR3: CATKAENILYNEQFF; DNA: TGTGCCACCAAAGCCGAGAACATTCTATACAATGAGCAGTTCTTC
V: TRBV11-1; size: many; D: -; J: TRBJ1-1; CDR3: CASSLPTGRGTEAFF; DNA: TGTGCCAGCAGCTTACCAACAGGGAGAGGGACTGAAGCTTTCTTT
V: TRBV4-1; size: few; D: TRBD1; J: TRBJ2-5; CDR3: CASSKGWVRTGVSETQYF; DNA: TGCGCCAGCAGCAAAGGCTGGGTGCGGACAGGGGTGAGCGAGACCCAGTACTTC
V: TRBV18; size: many; D: -; J: TRBJ2-5; CDR3: CASSPTAQETQYF; DNA: TGTGCCAGCTCACCAACGGCCCAAGAGACCCAGTACTTC
V: TRBV7-2; size: few; D: -; J: TRBJ2-2; CDR3: CASRQGSNTGELFF; DNA: TGTGCCAGCAGACAGGGCTCGAACACCGGGGAGCTGTTTTTT
V: TRBV20-1; size: many; D: TRBD2; J: TRBJ2-7; CDR3: CSASAPGLAGGHEQYF; DNA: TGCAGTGCTAGTGCTCCGGGACTAGCGGGAGGCCACGAGCAGTACTTC
V: TRBV19; size: -; D: -; J: TRBJ2-4; CDR3: CASSTGAKNIQYF; DNA: TGTGCCAGTAGTACTGGGGCGAAAAACATTCAGTACTTC
V: TRBV12-3/TRBV12-4; size: once; D: TRBD2; J: TRBJ2-1; CDR3: CASSFGGRIGEQFF; DNA: TGTGCCAGCAGTTTTGGCGGGAGAATCGGTGAGCAGTTCTTC
V: TRBV28; size: many; D: -; J: TRBJ1-2; CDR3: CASSSVKDGFYGYTF; DNA: TGTGCCAGCAGTTCCGTAAAAGACGGATTCTATGGCTACACCTTC
V: TRBV20-1; size: many; D: TRBD1; J: TRBJ1-2; CDR3: CSARGDRGYGYTF; DNA: TGCAGTGCCAGGGGAGACAGGGGGTATGGCTACACCTTC
V: TRBV29-1; size: many; D: -; J: TRBJ2-7; CDR3: CSVAQELRSYEQYF; DNA: TGCAGCGTTGCACAAGAGCTTCGTTCCTACGAGCAGTACTTC
V: TRBV20-1; size: few; D: TRBD2; J: TRBJ2-3; CDR3: CSAISGRSTDTQYF; DNA: TGCAGTGCTATTAGCGGGAGGAGCACAGATACGCAGTATTTT
V: TRBV7-9; size: once; D: TRBD1; J: TRBJ1-4; CDR3: CANSPSTGSDEKLFF; DNA: TGTGCCAACAGCCCCTCGACAGGGTCTGATGAAAAACTGTTTTTT
V: TRBV27; size: many; D: -; J: TRBJ1-5; CDR3: CASSSALNQPQHF; DNA: TGTGCCAGCAGTTCTGCCCTTAATCAGCCCCAGCATTTT
V: TRBV6-1; size: few; D: TRBD1; J: TRBJ2-5; CDR3: CATRGTGEETQYF; DNA: TGTGCCACGCGGGGGACAGGGGAAGAGACCCAGTACTTC
V: TRBV29-1; size: few; D: -; J: TRBJ2-7; CDR3: CSVEVVPVLSYEQYF; DNA: TGCAGCGTTGAAGTAGTGCCGGTCCTTTCCTACGAGCAGTACTTC
V: TRBV5-6; size: few; D: TRBD2; J: TRBJ2-7; CDR3: CASSRLAGPFEKVYEQYF; DNA: TGTGCCAGCAGCCGACTAGCGGGACCGTTCGAAAAGGTCTACGAGCAGTACTTC
V: TRBV12-3/TRBV12-4; size: many; D: -; J: TRBJ2-5; CDR3: CASSPRPEVSSGKTQYF; DNA: TGTGCCAGCAGTCCCAGGCCGGAGGTCAGCTCCGGTAAGACCCAGTACTTC